The entry that follows covers one T cell receptor (beta chain) sequence. These data come from a study of human T cells and chemical hapten exposure. Overall study: During the approximately 25-week study period, patients had diphenylcyclopropenone applied to the scalp every week.

The time point here: patch test 1, 2 weeks after DPC sensitization. Stated treatment: therapeutic diphenylcyclopropenone sensitization with weekly scalp DPC. Ahead of applying each patch test, blood was sampled. TCRdb re-derived calls from the RACE reads in MiXCR, one entry per CDR3 protein. Counted here are 380,000 or so distinct CDR3 sequences, around 5% occurring once; the ten biggest clones make up under 2.5%. This CDR3 has 15 amino acids. V shed 3 bases, J shed 7 bases, and the junction held 7 bases outside the gene matches. Germline CDR1 reads SGHTA; CDR2 reads FQGNSA. The chain recombines TRBV7-2 with TRBJ2-1, with 9 bases identical to TRBD2. This sequence originates from a woman aged 50 to 65 with alopecia areata. Some clones in this sample may be carry-over from other donors' samples. The sample was whole blood, taken in connection with sensitization to the hapten diphenylcyclopropenone (DPC). CDR3: CASSFSAGGQNEQFF. In nucleotides, the CDR3 is TGTGCCAGCAGCTTCTCTGCGGGGGGGCAAAATGAGCAGTTCTTC.